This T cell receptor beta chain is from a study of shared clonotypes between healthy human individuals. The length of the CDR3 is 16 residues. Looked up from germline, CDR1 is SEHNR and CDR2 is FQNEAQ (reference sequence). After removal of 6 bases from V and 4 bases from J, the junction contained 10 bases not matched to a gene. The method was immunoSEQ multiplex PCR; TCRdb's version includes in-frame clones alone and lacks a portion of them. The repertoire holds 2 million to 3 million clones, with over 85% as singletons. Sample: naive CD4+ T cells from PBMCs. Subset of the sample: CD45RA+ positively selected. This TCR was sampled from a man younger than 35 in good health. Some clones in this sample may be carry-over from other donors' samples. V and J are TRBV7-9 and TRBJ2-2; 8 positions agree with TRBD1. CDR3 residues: CASRPPGGEVTGELFF. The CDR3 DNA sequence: TGTGCCAGCAGACCCCCAGGGGGCGAGGTCACCGGGGAGCTGTTTTTT.